This T cell receptor (beta chain) came from a study of cytomegalovirus exposure and HLA in healthy donors. For the study at large: Among about 179 million T cells, an earlier analysis found roughly 110 million unique TCR beta sequences. Study conclusions and caveats: In an earlier analysis, productive rearrangement rates for most beta V segments clustered near 87% or 30%. Certain indistinguishable V segments, among them TRBV6-2 and TRBV6-3, were excluded.

The PCR employed 60 Vbeta primers together with 13 Jbeta primers. Assay used: immunoSEQ multiplex PCR; TCRdb lists only in-frame clones, some missing. The sample has roughly 120,000 clones, about 76% seen once. This clone was seen once. Its antigen is currently unknown. CDR1 and CDR2 from the germline V gene are SGHDT and YYEEEE. V dropped 3 bases and J dropped 3 bases, with 14 bases sitting between them. The CDR3 spans 15 residues. This chain links TRBV5-6 with TRBJ2-3; no definite D call. Sequences were obtained from PBMCs. The receptor was derived from a woman aged 40 to 50 in good health and CMV-seronegative. CDR3: CASSSEYADTDTQYF. DNA for the CDR3: TGTGCCAGCAGCTCCGAGTATGCGGATACAGATACGCAGTATTTT.